At least ten counts were recorded for the clone carrying this T cell receptor beta chain. Some clones are missing from TCRdb's copy, which holds only in-frame ones; the method was immunoSEQ multiplex PCR. The table lists about 98,000 clones, around 73% of them singletons. This specimen comes from a study of blood T cell repertoires in COVID-19. Study details: Some COVID-19 samples were acute and others convalescent; all came from the United States, Italy and Spain.

The TCR sequence derives from a man aged 55-75 years with active or convalescent COVID-19. Input material: peripheral blood.

The CDR3 protein is CASSQAAQGGNGYTF. CDR3 in DNA: TGTGCCAGCAGCCAAGCGGCGCAAGGGGGCAATGGCTACACCTTC. The chain carries TRBV3-1 (or the pseudogene TRBV3-2) and TRBJ1-2; TRBD1 agrees at 7 bases. The CDR3 contains 15 residues. Germline CDR1 is LGHDT and CDR2 is YNNKEL (reference sequence). J gave up 6 bases and V 1 base, and 8 bases lay outside the gene matches.